One T cell receptor (beta chain) is described in this entry. What it binds is unknown. Random hexamers were used to reverse transcribe the RNA input (0.5 to 1 ug). The CDR3 of TCR beta was amplified by immunoSEQ multiplex PCR across 54 Vbeta and 13 Jbeta. TCRdb independently ran MiXCR on the immunoSEQ multiplex PCR reads; one entry per CDR3 protein. The sample includes about 290,000 distinct CDR3 sequences, roughly 85% of them seen just once. Sequencing targeted TCR beta in blood CD8+ and CD4+ T cells. This specimen belongs to a study of CD8 T cells in Susac syndrome. Study-wide findings and caveats: Only a relatively small number of individuals were included in the TCR sequencing and HLA analysis.

V gave up 3 bases and J gave up 4 bases, with 11 bases separating them. This CDR3 has 14 residues. CDR1 is KGHDR, CDR2 SFDVKD, per germline. This sequence joins TRBV24-1 and TRBJ2-5, with D possibly matching TRBD2 (5 bases). Sequencing used CD8+ T cells from PBMCs. The receptor comes from a human donor with multiple sclerosis. The CDR3 reads CATSDAGAGETQYF. The CDR3 nucleotides read TGTGCCACCAGTGATGCGGGCGCCGGAGAGACCCAGTACTTC.